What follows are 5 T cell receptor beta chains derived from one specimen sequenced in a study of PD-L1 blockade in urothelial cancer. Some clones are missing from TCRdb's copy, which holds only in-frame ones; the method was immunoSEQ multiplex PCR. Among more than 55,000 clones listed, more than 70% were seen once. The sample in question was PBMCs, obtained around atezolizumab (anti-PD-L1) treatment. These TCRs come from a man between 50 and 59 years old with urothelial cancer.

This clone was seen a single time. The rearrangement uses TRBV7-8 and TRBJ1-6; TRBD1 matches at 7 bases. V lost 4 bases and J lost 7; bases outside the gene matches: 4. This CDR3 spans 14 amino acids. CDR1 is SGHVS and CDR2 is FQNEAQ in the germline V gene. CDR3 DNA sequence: TGTGCCAGCAGCTCGACAGGGATAAATTCACCCCTCCACTTT. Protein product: CASSSTGINSPLHF.

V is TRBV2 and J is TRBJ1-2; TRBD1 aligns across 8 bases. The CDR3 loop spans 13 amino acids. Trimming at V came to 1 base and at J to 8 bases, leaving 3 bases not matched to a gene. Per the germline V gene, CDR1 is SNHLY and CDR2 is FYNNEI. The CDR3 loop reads CASSEGTGYGYTF. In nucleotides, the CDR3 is TGTGCCAGCAGTGAAGGGACAGGGTACGGCTACACCTTC.

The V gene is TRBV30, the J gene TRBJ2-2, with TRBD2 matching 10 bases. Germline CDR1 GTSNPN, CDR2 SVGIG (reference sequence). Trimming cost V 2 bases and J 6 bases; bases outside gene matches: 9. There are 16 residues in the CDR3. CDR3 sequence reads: CAWSFLRTSGAGELFF. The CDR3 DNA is TGTGCCTGGAGTTTCCTCCGGACTAGCGGTGCCGGGGAGCTGTTTTTT.

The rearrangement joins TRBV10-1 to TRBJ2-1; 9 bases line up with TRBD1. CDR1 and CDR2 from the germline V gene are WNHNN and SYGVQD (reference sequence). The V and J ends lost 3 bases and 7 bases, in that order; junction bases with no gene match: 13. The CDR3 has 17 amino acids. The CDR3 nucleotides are TGCGCCAGCAGTGAAGGTTGGGGGGGACAGGGATGGAATGAGCAGTTCTTC. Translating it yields CASSEGWGGQGWNEQFF.

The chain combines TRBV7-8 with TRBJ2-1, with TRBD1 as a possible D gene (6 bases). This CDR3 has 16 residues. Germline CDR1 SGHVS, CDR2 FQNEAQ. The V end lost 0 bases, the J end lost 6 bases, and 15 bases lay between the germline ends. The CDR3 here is CASSLAAGVPLNEQFF. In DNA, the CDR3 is TGTGCCAGCAGCTTAGCGGCAGGGGTACCTCTCAATGAGCAGTTCTTC.